One sample yielded the 21 T cell receptor beta chains listed below, sequenced in a study of blood T cells in healthy people across ages. With a J-beta primer mix and a sample-barcoded 5' primer, a second PCR ran 7 to 11 cycles. TCRdb re-called the 5' RACE reads with MiXCR, one entry per CDR3 protein. The table shows some 1.5 million distinct CDR3 sequences, with roughly two fifths occurring only once. Sequenced material: blood. These receptors were taken from a woman aged 18-29 years in good health.

This clonotype is a singleton in its sample. The rearrangement links TRBV28 to TRBJ2-1; TRBD1 agrees at 9 bases. CDR3 length equals 15 residues. Germline V gives CDR1 MDHEN, CDR2 SYDVKM. The junction had 5 bases not matched to a gene; V was cut back by 3 bases and J by 5 bases. This CDR3 reads CASSLSDRGHNEQFF. CDR3 DNA sequence: TGTGCCAGCAGTTTGTCGGACAGGGGTCACAATGAGCAGTTCTTC.

The chain links TRBV5-1 to TRBJ2-3; 9 nucleotides match TRBD1. Germline CDR1 reads SGHRS; CDR2 reads YFSETQ. Trimming cost V 4 bases and J 3 bases; bases outside gene matches: 6. CDR3 length: 15 residues. Here the CDR3 reads CASSTGQGRTDTQYF. The CDR3 DNA follows: TGCGCCAGCAGCACCGGACAGGGGAGGACAGATACGCAGTATTTT.

The rearrangement uses TRBV5-1 and TRBJ2-7, with TRBD1 identical over 8 bases. Germline V gene data show CDR1 as SGHRS and CDR2 as YFSETQ. The CDR3 has 14 amino acids. Trimming removed 7 bases from V and 2 bases from J; junction bases left unmatched: 8. CDR3 loop: CASDTGTGAYEQYF. The CDR3 region has the DNA TGCGCCAGCGACACCGGGACAGGCGCCTACGAGCAGTACTTC.

This chain connects TRBV2 to TRBJ2-7; 7 bases line up with TRBD2. The CDR3 runs to 14 residues. V gave up 6 bases and J gave up 3 bases; unmatched junction bases: 8. Per germline, CDR1 SNHLY and CDR2 FYNNEI. The DNA for the CDR3 is TGTGCCAGCAGCCTGGCTCGGGAGGACTACGAGCAGTACTTC. Protein sequence: CASSLAREDYEQYF.

The table lists this clonotype with a count of one. The V call is TRBV20-1, the J call TRBJ1-1; the match to TRBD1 covers 8 bases. V dropped 5 bases and J dropped 6; count of bases not matched to a gene: 8. The CDR3 has 13 amino acids. Germline CDR1 and CDR2: DFQATT and SNEGSKA (reference sequence). The CDR3 DNA is TGCAGTGCTGGGAGACAGGGGATCCCTGAAGCTTTCTTT. It codes for CSAGRQGIPEAFF.

This clonotype showed up just a few times. V and J are TRBV6-5 and TRBJ2-1; D may be TRBD2 (6 bases). Trimming shortened V by 2 bases and J by 7 bases, and 12 bases separated the two germline ends. The length of the CDR3 is 14 residues. CDR1 and CDR2 from the germline V gene are MNHEY and SVGAGI. CDR3 in amino acids: CASSYGTWGNEQFF. The CDR3 DNA reads TGTGCCAGCAGTTACGGGACTTGGGGAAATGAGCAGTTCTTC.

The rearrangement joins TRBV20-1 to TRBJ2-7; a weak D match, TRBD2 (6 bases). V lost 6 bases, J lost 6 bases, and 21 bases lay in between. The CDR3 is 14 amino acids. The V gene's germline CDR1 is DFQATT and CDR2 SNEGSKA (reference sequence). The CDR3 nucleotides read TGCAGTGCCACTGTGGGGGGAGACACAACCGAGCAGTACTTC. Protein product: CSATVGGDTTEQYF.

This chain joins TRBV30 and TRBJ1-5, with 8 positions matching TRBD1. Trimming at V came to 0 bases and at J to 0 bases, leaving 7 bases not matched to a gene. CDR3 length equals 17 residues. The germline gives CDR1 GTSNPN, CDR2 SVGIG (reference sequence). The CDR3 region has the DNA TGTGCCTGGAGTGTATTTGGCAGGGGGCTTAGCAATCAGCCCCAGCATTTT. As protein: CAWSVFGRGLSNQPQHF.

V usage is TRBV7-9 and J usage is TRBJ1-1; D call uncertain. This CDR3 has 14 amino acids. CDR1 and CDR2 from the germline V gene are SEHNR and FQNEAQ (reference sequence). V was clipped by 1 base and J by 6 bases, with 12 bases between them. This CDR3 reads CASSLGGFPAEAFF. CDR3 nucleotides: TGTGCCAGCAGCTTAGGCGGGTTCCCAGCTGAAGCTTTCTTT.

The genes are TRBV3-1 and TRBJ1-1; D may be TRBD1 (6 bases). This CDR3 is 15 amino acids long. In germline, CDR1 is LGHDT, CDR2 YNNKEL (reference sequence). Deletions cut 4 bases from V and 5 bases from J, with 17 bases between. The CDR3 is CASSRSTGGATEAFF. The CDR3 DNA is TGTGCCAGCAGCCGATCCACCGGGGGCGCGACTGAAGCTTTCTTT.

V is TRBV27 and J is TRBJ2-6, with D unresolved. V gave up 3 bases and J gave up 2 bases, with 14 bases separating them. The CDR3 is 17 residues long. The germline V gene has CDR1 MNHEY and CDR2 SMNVEV (reference sequence). The CDR3 sequence is CASSFRGRLTGANVLTF. The CDR3 DNA reads TGTGCCAGCAGTTTCCGCGGACGGCTTACTGGGGCCAACGTCCTGACTTTC.

This clonotype was counted only a few times. The gene calls are TRBV7-2 and TRBJ2-3; 9 bases match TRBD2. Germline V gene data show CDR1 as SGHTA and CDR2 as FQGNSA. The CDR3 loop spans 17 amino acids. V was pared by 2 bases and J by 3 bases, with 9 bases of the junction left unmatched. The CDR3 DNA sequence: TGTGCCAGCAGCTTAATGGGGGGTCTAGCGGGGACAGATACGCAGTATTTT. This sequence encodes CASSLMGGLAGTDTQYF.

J is TRBJ2-5 and V is TRBV5-6; D unclear. The CDR3 has 17 residues. V was cut by 1 base and J by 6 bases, with 22 bases left in between. Germline V lookup: CDR1 SGHDT, CDR2 YYEEEE. DNA of the CDR3: TGTGCCAGCAGCTTGTCGGTCAGCGACGTTCTTAGGAAGACCCAGTACTTC. This sequence encodes CASSLSVSDVLRKTQYF.

The V gene is TRBV7-9, the J gene TRBJ1-4; D gene ambiguous. The CDR3 sequence is 15 residues long. The V end lost 5 bases, the J end lost 0 bases, and 10 bases lay between the germline ends. Germline values: CDR1 SEHNR, CDR2 FQNEAQ (reference sequence). The CDR3 sequence: CASSPPEATNEKLFF. In DNA, the CDR3 is TGTGCCAGCAGCCCACCAGAGGCAACTAATGAAAAACTGTTTTTT.

The chain recombines TRBV6-2 or TRBV6-3 with TRBJ2-7, with D possibly matching TRBD1 (6 bases). Per germline, CDR1 MNHEY and CDR2 SVGEGT. Trimming cost V 7 bases and J 3 bases, with 13 bases left between them. The CDR3 sequence is 13 residues long. The DNA for the CDR3 is TGTGCCAGCATCATCCGGGACAACTACGAGCAGTACTTC. The encoded protein is CASIIRDNYEQYF.

This clonotype was recorded a few times. The CDR3 loop reads CASRPEADTQYF. Written as DNA, the CDR3 is TGTGCCAGCAGACCAGAAGCAGATACGCAGTATTTT. The chain recombines TRBV2 with TRBJ2-3; D unresolved. The CDR3 runs 12 residues. Per germline, CDR1 SNHLY and CDR2 FYNNEI. Deletions cut 6 bases from V and 4 bases from J, with 8 bases between.

This clonotype has a handful of counts. The chain joins TRBV12-3 or TRBV12-4 to TRBJ2-2, with D possibly being TRBD2 (6 bases). The CDR3 runs 15 residues. V was shortened by 3 bases and J by 7 bases, with 15 bases between the two germline ends. The CDR3 loop reads CASSLFGSGDGELFF. The DNA of the CDR3 is TGTGCCAGCAGTTTGTTCGGGAGTGGGGACGGGGAGCTGTTTTTT.

The chain employs TRBV10-2 and TRBJ2-1; possibly TRBD2 for D (6 bases). With 5 bases removed from V and 13 bases from J, the gap between germline ends came to 27 bases. The CDR3 covers 16 residues. Germline values: CDR1 WSHSY, CDR2 SAAADI. CDR3 region: CASSPTFLRGGETQFF. CDR3 in DNA: TGCGCCAGCAGTCCGACCTTTCTGCGGGGTGGGGAGACCCAGTTCTTC.

The chain uses TRBV12-3 or TRBV12-4 and TRBJ2-2; D perhaps matches TRBD2 (6 bases). The length of the CDR3 is 12 residues. Trimming pared 8 bases from V and 5 bases from J, leaving 9 bases between. The CDR3 sequence: CASPRGTGELFF. The DNA for the CDR3 is TGTGCCAGCCCCCGGGGGACCGGGGAGCTGTTTTTT.

The CDR3 spells CASSPNLGQETQYF. Written as DNA, the CDR3 is TGTGCCAGCTCACCTAATTTGGGCCAAGAGACCCAGTACTTC. The chain has TRBV18 and TRBJ2-5; D call uncertain. The germline gives CDR1 KGHSH, CDR2 LQKENI. There are 14 residues in the CDR3. The V end was cut by 3 bases, the J end by 1 base, with 9 bases between.

The chain joins TRBV29-1 to TRBJ2-1, with D possibly TRBD2 on 6 matching bases. CDR3 length equals 14 residues. The V and J ends lost 6 bases and 10 bases respectively, with 22 bases between them. Germline-derived CDR1 and CDR2 are SQVTM and ANQGSEA. This chain's CDR3 is CSVHSGSLGREQFF. In DNA, the CDR3 is TGCAGCGTACACAGCGGGTCCCTGGGTCGGGAGCAGTTCTTC.